Listed here is a single TCR beta chain. The antigen it recognizes is unknown. Base-call qualities are not available, and no considerably larger clone is one nucleotide away. In the prospective study, participants were roughly 18 to 95 years old, resided in approximately 22 geographic areas of the United States, and were enrolled through a virtual design. In the prospective study, cohorts were assigned on the basis of participant-reported clinical history obtained from a screening survey and a study questionnaire. For ImmuneRACE Cohort 3, a participant was defined as recovered based on two consecutive negative NP/OP PCR tests, clearance by a healthcare professional, or resolution of symptoms. In the prospective study, whole blood, serum and a nasopharyngeal or oropharyngeal swab were collected from each participant by mobile phlebotomists. Over a roughly 2-month period, participants in the prospective study had the option of providing additional blood draws and questionnaires. Before DNA extraction, blood samples from the prospective study were shipped at room temperature or frozen.

TCRbeta CDR3 regions were amplified from genomic DNA using the immunoSEQ Assay, a bias-controlled multiplex PCR. The source study handled its data this way. The number of nucleated cells in each sample was estimated from the amplification of reference gene primers within the assay. To quantify the absolute abundance of each unique TCRbeta CDR3 rearrangement, sequence reads were collapsed and filtered. For each sample, productive Simpson clonality was calculated as the square root of Simpson's diversity index across productive rearrangements. What TCRdb holds here is the immuneACCESS table cut down to in-frame rearrangements. Part of the clones is not present; checked against another copy, under half of the missing clones reflect an unresolved V gene, and the others are unexplained. That table furnishes V, J and clone size, whereas the DNA furnished D and trimming. In this sample the table shows around 250,000 clones, approximately 82% of which occur a single time. Over 14% of the sample is taken by the ten largest.

As encoded in the germline V gene, CDR1 is SGHTA while CDR2 is FQGTGA. The CDR3 measures 16 amino acids from cysteine to phenylalanine. Only CDR3 DNA remains: 48 bases, in frame from the first base. Clipping removes 4 bases from V and 4 bases from J, with 10 as the unmatched junction base count. The record originates from a study of blood T cell repertoires in COVID-19 (dated by TCRdb to the early 2020s). Background for the entire study: Collaborator samples came from the United States, Italy and Spain and covered acute and convalescent phases of COVID-19. The repertoires were released in a freely available public database intended as a resource for research on the immune response to SARS-CoV-2. A de-identified subject ID, COVID-19 status, age in years and sex were almost always included in the sample metadata. Where HLA class I and class II types were available, the types were taken from metadata supplied by the sample provider, not from assay-based typing. Samples were obtained from the ongoing ImmuneRACE study (first 160 participants) and from about 1,300 subjects provided by 6 global collaborators. Subjects who had been exposed to COVID-19, were actively infected with it, or had recovered from it provided the deeply sampled blood TCRbeta repertoires that made up the dataset. The material from the prospective study consisted of cDNA or gDNA derived from T cells, B-cell-depleted T cells, or PBMCs. On the study overall, not on this receptor specifically: The amount of clinical and demographic metadata varied by source and participant and was provided uncurated.

The chain is assembled from TRBV7-3 and TRBJ2-5, with TRBD1 identical over 9 junction bases. The receptor was derived from a man aged 40-50 years who had recovered from COVID-19. Input material: PBMCs or T cells enriched from blood (not recorded which). The sequence in DNA is TGTGCCAGCAGCTCGAGAGGACAGGGGAGTGGAGAGACCCAGTACTTC. Translated, this is CASSSRGQGSGETQYF.